Shown below are 8 T cell receptor beta chains from a single sample sequenced in a study of cytomegalovirus exposure and HLA in healthy donors (dated by TCRdb to about 2017). Libraries were made using the immunoSEQ multiplex PCR assay. The multiplex PCR relied on a mix of 60 forward primers for TCR Vbeta segments and 13 reverse primers for TCR Jbeta segments. Imported from immuneACCESS, the table was reduced by TCRdb to in-frame sequences with V and J called. These copies leave out some clones; in studies compared against another copy, an unresolved V gene accounts for under half, and the cause of the remainder is not known. The table for this sample lists 200,000 to 250,000 clones; approximately 82% of them were counted only once. The ten largest clones represent 0.58% of the sample. The sequenced material came from PBMCs. Receptor source: a woman aged 40 to 49 in good health and CMV-seronegative.

This chain uses TRBV19 with TRBJ2-7; 9 nucleotides align to TRBD1. The germline gives CDR1 LNHDA, CDR2 SQIVND (reference sequence). The CDR3 totals 15 residues. V trimming: 2 bases; J trimming: 6 bases; junction bases outside the gene matches: 8. The CDR3 bases are TGTGCCAGTAGTATATCTCCCGGGACAGGGCTCGAGCAGTACTTC. It translates to CASSISPGTGLEQYF.

The genes are TRBV19 and TRBJ1-3, with a weak D call TRBD1 (6 bases). V lost 4 bases to trimming and J lost 0 bases, with 10 bases between them. Germline CDR1 and CDR2: LNHDA and SQIVND (reference sequence). The CDR3 sequence is 15 residues long. The CDR3 is CASSTDSNSGNTIYF. CDR3 in DNA: TGTGCCAGTAGTACGGACAGCAACTCTGGAAACACCATATATTTT.

The chain has TRBV5-1 and TRBJ2-1; 11 positions match TRBD2. The CDR3 extends over 16 amino acids. The germline V gene has CDR1 SGHRS and CDR2 YFSETQ. J lost 3 bases, V lost 4 bases, and 6 bases had no gene match. The CDR3 region has the DNA TGCGCCAGCAGCCCTACTACTAGCGGGGGCTACAATGAGCAGTTCTTC. Translated: CASSPTTSGGYNEQFF. The entire variable domain, with the rest obtained from reference TRBV5-1 and TRBJ2-1, is as follows: KAGVTQTPRYLIKTRGQQVTLSCSPISGHRSVSWYQQTPGQGLQFLFEYFSETQRNKGNFPGRFSGRQFSNSRSEMNVSTLELGDSALYLCASSPTTSGGYNEQFFGPGTRLTVL.

The V gene is TRBV7-2, the J gene TRBJ2-7; 15 nucleotides align to TRBD2. V was clipped by 4 bases and J by 4 bases; unmatched bases: 5. CDR1 is SGHTA, CDR2 FQGNSA, per germline. CDR3 length equals 16 residues. As DNA, the CDR3 is TGTGCCAGCAGCTCCGACGGGACTAGCGGGGGGTACGAGCAGTACTTC. Residues: CASSSDGTSGGYEQYF. Based on the CDR3 plus reference TRBV7-2 and TRBJ2-7, the full variable domain is GAGVSQSPSNKVTEKGKDVELRCDPISGHTALYWYRQSLGQGLEFLIYFQGNSAPDKSGLPSDRFSAERTGGSVSTLTIQRTQQEDSAVYLCASSSDGTSGGYEQYFGPGTRLTVT.

The gene calls are TRBV15 and TRBJ1-6; D unresolved. Trimming removed 8 bases at V and 0 bases at J, with 5 bases between. Germline CDR1 LNHNV, CDR2 YYDKDF (reference sequence). This CDR3 comprises 13 residues. The CDR3 DNA is TGTGCCACCCGGAGCTCCTATAATTCACCCCTCCACTTT. Translation gives CATRSSYNSPLHF.

This chain joins TRBV10-2 and TRBJ1-1; TRBD1 is a possible D gene (5 bases). Between the trimmed V and J ends, which lost 8 bases and 0 bases, there was a span of 10 bases. The CDR3 is 13 amino acids. Germline V CDR1 and CDR2: WSHSY, SAAADI. Here the CDR3 DNA reads TGCGCCAGCGGTGCGGGGGTGAACACTGAAGCTTTCTTT. Amino acid sequence: CASGAGVNTEAFF.

V and J are TRBV7-9 and TRBJ2-1, with 7 bases aligning to TRBD1. Germline V lookup: CDR1 SEHNR, CDR2 FQNEAQ (reference sequence). V was pared by 4 bases and J by 5 bases, with 5 bases of the junction left unmatched. This CDR3 region has 14 residues. The CDR3 region has the DNA TGTGCCAGCAGCTACGGGACAGCTAACAATGAGCAGTTCTTC. Its translation is CASSYGTANNEQFF.

The rearrangement links TRBV5-6 to TRBJ2-6; D is possibly TRBD2 (6 bases). The CDR3 spans 15 residues. Germline V gene sequence: CDR1 SGHDT, CDR2 YYEEEE. V dropped 6 bases and J dropped 3 bases, with 13 bases sitting between them. The CDR3 here is CASTVRGFGANVLTF. The CDR3, as DNA: TGTGCCAGCACCGTGCGGGGTTTTGGGGCCAACGTCCTGACTTTC.